The T cell receptor (beta chain) described here comes from a study of graft-versus-host responses after intestinal transplantation (dated by TCRdb to the early 2020s). In terms of the full investigation: Recipients received multivisceral, liver-intestinal, or isolated intestinal transplants. Every recipient was given anti-thymocyte globulin induction, followed by about 3 years of maintenance tacrolimus and steroids. After intestinal transplantation, graft-versus-host and host-versus-graft alloreactive T cell clones in the graft, circulation and bone marrow were tracked using bulk TCR-beta CDR3 sequencing. To identify alloreactive clones, pre-transplant mixed lymphocyte reaction products were sequenced and compared with unstimulated pre-transplant donor and recipient T cells. A cohort of about two dozen intestinal transplant recipients, including one retransplant, was enrolled, and a few patients lacking pretransplant specimens were excluded. A peak of at least 4% donor T cells among recipient peripheral blood mononuclear cells was the definition used for donor T cell macrochimerism. Rather than being sequenced by the commercial service, samples from a few later patients were sequenced in-house on an Illumina MiSeq and processed with MiXCR.

Comments on this clone: This receptor's antigen is unknown. No base quality information exists; no much larger clone differs at one position.

Paper-wide results and their limitations: The conclusions were limited by the relatively low number and heterogeneity of the intestinal transplant patients. High GvH to HvG T cell clonal ratios were observed in the allografts of patients with donor T cell macrochimerism. Peak levels of circulating GvH clones were associated with declines in HvG clones early after transplant. GvH clones were detected in recipient bone marrow, and some of these GvH clones were observed earlier in ileal mucosa or blood, consistent with an intestinal mucosal origin.

Per the publication, the time point label means: cells obtained before transplantation from donor or recipient. CD3+CD4+ and CD3+CD8+ populations were FACS-sorted from unstimulated pre-transplant donor and recipient cells taken from spleen or lymph nodes. The library came from the immunoSEQ multiplex PCR assay. In most patients, genomic DNA was isolated using the Qiagen DNeasy Blood and Tissue Kit and sent frozen to Adaptive Biotechnologies for TCR sequencing. High-throughput TCR-beta CDR3 sequencing of genomic DNA from most patients was performed by Adaptive Biotechnologies. On the authors' methods: TCR sequencing data for around 20 patients were retrieved from Adaptive's ImmunoSEQ software; a few other patients were processed with MiXCR and VDJtools. To correct CD4 versus CD8 sorting errors, any sequence found in both subsets at a frequency ratio below 5:1 was removed. CDR3 nucleotide sequences shared between donor and recipient were removed because their origin could not be assigned. At least 2-fold expansion over unstimulated cells and a minimum CFSE-low frequency of 0.002% (template counts) or 0.001% (read counts) were required for clones to be classified as alloreactive. Clones were considered mappable if detected in sequenced pre-transplant spleen, lymph node, or MLR CFSE-low populations of the donor or recipient. The cumulative frequency of alloreactive clones was calculated as a percentage of all sequences, weighted by copy number. The table comes from immuneACCESS by way of TCRdb, which keeps in-frame sequences with V and J called. Part of the clones is missing from these tables; in studies checked, under half for an unresolved V gene and the rest for unknown reasons. The V and J calls and clone size are taken from that table; D and trimming were inferred from the DNA. Across this sample there are 85,000 to 90,000 clones, with roughly nine tenths seen only once. The ten top clones hold 0.095% to 0.11% of the sample.

Source: unstimulated CD4+ T cells sorted from spleen or lymph node cells, taken before intestinal transplant. The sequence came from a human donor who received an intestinal transplant.

The CDR3 region: CASSFGGGPVPYEQYF. The DNA reads as follows: TGTGCCAGCAGCTTTGGGGGGGGGCCCGTCCCCTACGAGCAGTACTTC. Here the chain combines TRBV7-3 and TRBJ2-7; TRBD2 might be the D gene, on 7 matching bases. V sheds 3 bases and J sheds 2 bases, leaving 17 bases between their ends. The germline V gene supplies CDR1 SGHTA and CDR2 FQGTGA. Inclusive of the bounding cysteine and phenylalanine, the CDR3 is 16 residues long. Here the CDR3 DNA is all that survives: 48 bases in frame from base 1.